The 7 T cell receptor beta chains given below trace back to one sample, sequenced in a study of blood T cell repertoires in COVID-19 (dated by TCRdb to 2019 to 2021). Libraries were built with the immunoSEQ multiplex PCR assay. In TCRdb, the immuneACCESS table is reduced to in-frame sequences with V and J assigned. These tables do not hold every clone; where another copy was compared, an unresolved V gene accounts for under half, and the others remain unexplained. This sample is represented by approximately 200,000 clones; about four fifths of them were singletons. 2% to 2.5% of the sample lies in the top ten. The specimen was peripheral blood. These TCRs come from a woman aged 60-75 years with acute or convalescent COVID-19.

This sequence joins TRBV6-5 and TRBJ1-2; D might be TRBD1 (5 bases). The CDR3 consists of 12 residues. V lost 7 bases, J lost 8 bases, and 14 bases lay in between. Germline V gene lookup returns CDR1 MNHEY and CDR2 SVGAGI. The CDR3 DNA sequence: TGTGCCAGCACTTCAAAAGGGGCGGGCTACACCTTC. Its protein product is CASTSKGAGYTF.

V gene TRBV7-2 combines with J gene TRBJ2-1, with D possibly matching TRBD2 (6 bases). Trimming took off 1 base at V and 3 bases at J, with 13 bases between the two ends. The CDR3 extends over 16 amino acids. The germline gives CDR1 SGHTA, CDR2 FQGNSA. The CDR3 reads CASSLGGGVGYNEQFF. CDR3 in DNA: TGTGCCAGCAGCTTAGGTGGCGGGGTTGGCTACAATGAGCAGTTCTTC.

The chain is built from TRBV11-2 and TRBJ1-5, with D perhaps TRBD1 (6 bases). This CDR3 comprises 15 residues. With 0 bases removed from V and 3 bases from J, the gap between germline ends came to 9 bases. CDR1 and CDR2 (germline): SGHAT, FQNNGV. The CDR3 loop reads CASSLDTGINQPQHF. The CDR3 DNA sequence: TGTGCCAGCAGCTTAGATACAGGGATCAATCAGCCCCAGCATTTT. The full variable domain, rest sourced from reference TRBV11-2 and TRBJ1-5, is EAGVAQSPRYKIIEKRQSVAFWCNPISGHATLYWYQQILGQGPKLLIQFQNNGVVDDSQLPKDRFSAERLKGVDSTLKIQPAKLEDSAVYLCASSLDTGINQPQHFGDGTRLSIL.

CDR3 DNA: TGTGCCAGCAGTTTGAGCTCCTATAATTCACCCCTCCACTTT. It specifies CASSLSSYNSPLHF. This chain uses TRBV27 with TRBJ1-6; unclear D gene. V was clipped by 3 bases and J by 0 bases, with 3 bases between them. CDR1 is MNHEY, CDR2 SMNVEV, per germline (reference sequence). The CDR3 covers 14 residues.

This clone occurred a few times. This sequence joins TRBV11-1 and TRBJ2-1, with 8 nucleotides matching TRBD1. V lost 5 bases and J lost 12; bases outside the gene matches: 6. The CDR3 covers 12 residues. Looked up from germline, CDR1 is SGHAT and CDR2 is FQDESV (reference sequence). Here the CDR3 reads CASSGTGTGQFF. CDR3 in DNA: TGTGCCAGCAGCGGTACCGGGACAGGGCAGTTCTTC.

The V call is TRBV5-5, the J call TRBJ2-5; 10 bases are a match to TRBD2. The CDR3 is made up of 15 amino acids. Unmatched junction bases numbered 6, after V lost 3 bases and J lost 4 bases. Germline values: CDR1 SGHKS, CDR2 YYEKEE (reference sequence). The CDR3 here is CASSWSGGARETQYF. The CDR3 DNA reads TGTGCCAGCAGCTGGAGCGGGGGGGCCCGAGAGACCCAGTACTTC.

This rearrangement joins TRBV27 to TRBJ1-2; TRBD1 matches at 7 bases. Looked up from germline, CDR1 is MNHEY and CDR2 is SMNVEV (reference sequence). The CDR3 length is 15 residues. Trimming took 4 bases from V and 6 from J; bases not matched to a gene: 11. CDR3 region: CASSSYQTGLNGYTF. CDR3 in DNA: TGTGCCAGCAGTTCGTACCAGACAGGGTTAAATGGCTACACCTTC.